The next 23 T cell receptor beta chains were all read from a single sample in a study of T-cell reconstitution after alpha-beta-depleted transplantation in children listed by TCRdb under 2016. The library relied on PCR. Reads for this sample came from an Illumina HiSeq 2500. To normalize quantification of the TCRbeta repertoire, the TCR libraries were built with molecular barcoding that relied on unique molecular identifiers. The public reads were reprocessed in TCRdb via fastp at Q25 and MiXCR, keeping in-frame beta chains. Each record represents a unique CDR3 protein, reported with the most common genes and DNA among its rows. A total of approximately 230,000 distinct CDR3 sequences appear in this sample, 20% to 30% of them only once. The ten largest clones represent around 4.8% of the sample. In light of the paper, this sample's treatment or condition label describes: allogeneic hematopoietic cell transplantation with graft depleted of TCRalphabeta T cells and CD19 B cells.

The sample was PBMCs, mostly from graft donor cells, taken 360 days after TCRalphabeta/CD19-depleted stem cell transplant. Every receptor here comes from a female patient aged 2 to 10 who had a stem cell transplant for congenital amegakaryocytic thrombocytopenia, so the T cells may come from the graft donor.

There are a few counts of this clonotype. This chain joins TRBV4-3 and TRBJ2-3; a weak D match, TRBD1 (6 bases). Per germline, CDR1 LGHNA and CDR2 YSLEER. The CDR3 has 15 amino acids. Trimming took off 1 base at V and 6 bases at J, with 14 bases between the two ends. The CDR3 region has the DNA TGCGCCAGCAGCCAAGCCCCCAGGGGCAGGGATACGCAGTATTTT. Translated: CASSQAPRGRDTQYF.

The chain carries TRBV29-1 and TRBJ2-7, with TRBD2 matching 7 bases. The germline V gene has CDR1 SQVTM and CDR2 ANQGSEA. This CDR3 region has 13 residues. V gave up 4 bases and J gave up 3 bases; unmatched junction bases: 6. The CDR3 region has the DNA TGCAGCGTTGTATTTCCGGGAGGCTACGAGCAGTACTTC. Residues: CSVVFPGGYEQYF.

The chain combines TRBV4-1 with TRBJ2-7, with D uncertain. V shed 1 base and J shed 2 bases, with 12 bases lying between them. Germline loops: CDR1 MGHRA, CDR2 YSYEKL. The CDR3 consists of 15 residues. The CDR3 loop reads CASSQAPKMAYEQYF. Written as DNA, the CDR3 is TGCGCCAGCAGCCAAGCTCCTAAGATGGCCTACGAGCAGTACTTC.

The chain joins TRBV4-2 to TRBJ1-1; 10 bases line up with TRBD1. The CDR3 loop spans 15 amino acids. The junction had 3 bases not matched to a gene; V was cut back by 4 bases and J by 1 base. Germline-derived CDR1 and CDR2 are LGHNA and YNFKEQ. CDR3 region: CASSPRQGANTEAFF. Written as DNA, the CDR3 is TGTGCCAGCAGCCCCAGACAGGGGGCGAACACTGAAGCTTTCTTT.

The chain employs TRBV2 and TRBJ2-5, with unresolved D. The CDR3 runs to 13 residues. In germline, CDR1 is SNHLY, CDR2 FYNNEI. Trimming removed 3 bases from V and 5 bases from J, with 10 bases in between. The CDR3 protein is CASSDLEVETQYF. Written as DNA, the CDR3 is TGTGCCAGCAGTGATCTAGAGGTGGAGACCCAGTACTTC.

This clonotype was counted ten times or more. The V call is TRBV15, the J call TRBJ2-3, with 7 bases fitting TRBD2. Germline CDR1 LNHNV, CDR2 YYDKDF (reference sequence). Trimming took 0 bases from V and 6 from J; bases not matched to a gene: 6. The CDR3 consists of 15 residues. CDR3 in DNA: TGTGCCACCAGCAGAGAAGCGGGATTCGTTGATACGCAGTATTTT. Its protein is CATSREAGFVDTQYF.

This clonotype was counted between two and nine times. The chain joins TRBV15 to TRBJ2-7; D not certain. Trimming pared 2 bases from V and 6 bases from J, leaving 14 bases between. The germline gives CDR1 LNHNV, CDR2 YYDKDF (reference sequence). This CDR3 is built from 14 residues. CDR3 nucleotides: TGTGCCACCAGCAGAAACAGCCCCGGACGCGAGCAGTACTTC. This codes for CATSRNSPGREQYF.

V usage is TRBV4-1 and J usage is TRBJ1-4, with unresolved D. The CDR3 is made up of 13 amino acids. CDR1 is MGHRA, CDR2 YSYEKL, per germline. Trimming left V 4 bases short and J 2 bases short, with 5 bases between. The CDR3 protein is CASSRWTNEKLFF. CDR3 coding DNA: TGCGCCAGCAGCCGTTGGACTAATGAAAAACTGTTTTTT.

CDR3 sequence: CSASPGYSNQPQHF. For the CDR3, the DNA is TGCAGTGCTAGCCCGGGGTACAGCAATCAGCCCCAGCATTTT. This chain joins TRBV20-1 and TRBJ1-5; D gene unclear. The V and J ends lost 3 bases and 1 base respectively, with 10 bases between them. This CDR3 is built from 14 residues. Germline V CDR1 and CDR2: DFQATT, SNEGSKA (reference sequence).

J is TRBJ2-6 and V is TRBV5-1; TRBD1 matches 7 bases. J gave up 0 bases and V 4 bases, and 7 bases lay outside the gene matches. The CDR3 totals 17 residues. CDR1 is SGHRS, CDR2 YFSETQ, per germline. CDR3 sequence: CASSPKDRTSGANVLTF. CDR3 nucleotides: TGCGCCAGCAGCCCAAAGGACAGGACCTCTGGGGCCAACGTCCTGACTTTC. Variable domain in full (rest from reference TRBV5-1 and TRBJ2-6): KAGVTQTPRYLIKTRGQQVTLSCSPISGHRSVSWYQQTPGQGLQFLFEYFSETQRNKGNFPGRFSGRQFSNSRSEMNVSTLELGDSALYLCASSPKDRTSGANVLTFGAGSRLTVL.

J is TRBJ1-1 and V is TRBV14; possible D gene TRBD1, 5 bases. V was cut by 5 bases and J by 1 base, with 14 bases left in between. The length of the CDR3 is 15 residues. Germline V CDR1 and CDR2: SGHDN, FVKESK. The CDR3, as DNA: TGTGCCAGCAGCGCGTTAGGGCAGGGGAACACTGAAGCTTTCTTT. Protein sequence: CASSALGQGNTEAFF.

The chain couples TRBV25-1 to TRBJ2-7, with 8 bases identical to TRBD1. V dropped 4 bases and J dropped 4; count of bases not matched to a gene: 9. The CDR3 is 15 residues long. Germline CDR1 and CDR2: MGHDK and SYGVNS. CDR3 amino acids: CASSGLRTGTYEQYF. The DNA for the CDR3 is TGTGCCAGCAGTGGCCTCCGGACAGGGACTTACGAGCAGTACTTC.

The J gene is TRBJ2-5, the V gene TRBV5-6; D is perhaps TRBD2 (5 bases). The germline V gene encodes CDR1 SGHDT and CDR2 YYEEEE. This CDR3 is built from 15 residues. The V gene lost 0 bases and the J gene lost 1 base, with 10 bases spanning the gap. In DNA, the CDR3 is TGTGCCAGCAGCTTGGTTAGGCGGGTCCAAGAGACCCAGTACTTC. Translation gives CASSLVRRVQETQYF.

The chain carries TRBV12-3 or TRBV12-4 and TRBJ2-6; tentatively, D is TRBD2 (6 bases). The CDR3 extends over 17 amino acids. V was clipped by 3 bases and J by 0 bases, with 12 bases between them. The CDR3 protein is CASSFVGLRSGANVLTF. CDR3 bases: TGTGCCAGCAGTTTTGTGGGACTCCGCTCTGGGGCCAACGTCCTGACTTTC.

This clonotype came up a few times. The V and J genes are TRBV20-1 and TRBJ2-1; 7 bases match TRBD1. Unmatched junction bases numbered 4, after V lost 5 bases and J lost 0 bases. Germline V gives CDR1 DFQATT, CDR2 SNEGSKA (reference sequence). The CDR3 has 14 amino acids. CDR3 nucleotide sequence: TGCAGTGCTCGCAGGGGGAGCTCCTACAATGAGCAGTTCTTC. It codes for CSARRGSSYNEQFF.

The chain employs TRBV20-1 and TRBJ2-3, with D uncertain. The length of the CDR3 is 14 residues. Trimming took 3 bases from V and 6 from J, leaving 16 bases between them. CDR1 is DFQATT, CDR2 SNEGSKA, per germline (reference sequence). The CDR3 loop reads CSASARGLGDTQYF. The CDR3 DNA reads TGCAGTGCTAGTGCTCGCGGTCTGGGCGATACGCAGTATTTT.

The rearrangement joins TRBV20-1 to TRBJ1-5, with 7 bases lining up with TRBD1. This CDR3 has 14 amino acids. Per the germline V gene, CDR1 is DFQATT and CDR2 is SNEGSKA (reference sequence). The trim removed 3 bases at V and 6 bases at J, leaving 8 bases unmatched. CDR3 amino acids: CSASPRDRVQPQHF. CDR3 sequence (DNA): TGCAGTGCTAGCCCCCGGGACAGAGTTCAGCCCCAGCATTTT.

This rearrangement joins TRBV28 to TRBJ2-7, with D hard to call. The CDR3 length is 14 residues. Germline CDR1 reads MDHEN; CDR2 reads SYDVKM. Trimming pared 7 bases from V and 2 bases from J, leaving 15 bases between. The CDR3 DNA is TGTGCCAGCAACTCCGGTACTGGTACCTACGAGCAGTACTTC. Amino acid sequence: CASNSGTGTYEQYF.

V gene TRBV3-1 combines with J gene TRBJ2-3; 9 positions agree with TRBD2. Germline V CDR1 and CDR2: LGHDT, YNNKEL (reference sequence). The CDR3 runs 17 residues. The ends lost 3 bases at V and 3 bases at J; junction bases unmatched: 10. This CDR3 reads CASSQSLGGGATDTQYF. Written as DNA, the CDR3 is TGTGCCAGCAGCCAGAGTCTCGGCGGGGGGGCAACAGATACGCAGTATTTT.

The chain employs TRBV3-1 and TRBJ1-1, with unresolved D. The V and J ends lost 2 bases and 3 bases respectively, with 10 bases between them. The CDR3 spans 14 residues. Germline V gives CDR1 LGHDT, CDR2 YNNKEL (reference sequence). Here the CDR3 DNA reads TGTGCCAGCAGCCAATGGCATACGGACACTGAAGCTTTCTTT. Protein: CASSQWHTDTEAFF.

This clonotype was counted only a few times. The J gene is TRBJ2-3, the V gene TRBV7-2; 9 bases agree with TRBD2. The germline V gene encodes CDR1 SGHTA and CDR2 FQGNSA. V was pared by 2 bases and J by 6 bases, with 6 bases of the junction left unmatched. CDR3 length: 15 residues. The DNA for the CDR3 is TGTGCCAGCAGCTTACTCGCGGGGGGGTTGGATACGCAGTATTTT. Residues: CASSLLAGGLDTQYF.

This clonotype occurred a few times. The CDR3 spells CSAGGQGEGGYTF. CDR3 nucleotide sequence: TGCAGTGCCGGCGGACAGGGGGAAGGTGGCTACACCTTC. This sequence joins TRBV20-1 and TRBJ1-2; TRBD1 aligns across 10 bases. The CDR3 is 13 amino acids. The trim removed 6 bases at V and 7 bases at J, leaving 8 bases unmatched. The germline V gene has CDR1 DFQATT and CDR2 SNEGSKA (reference sequence).

The genes are TRBV19 and TRBJ2-4; D not certain. CDR1 is LNHDA, CDR2 SQIVND, per germline (reference sequence). The V end lost 5 bases, the J end lost 7 bases, and 12 bases lay between the germline ends. This CDR3 is built from 13 residues. CDR3 in DNA: TGTGCCAGTAGTCCCACAACCGATAACATTCAGTACTTC. Residues: CASSPTTDNIQYF.